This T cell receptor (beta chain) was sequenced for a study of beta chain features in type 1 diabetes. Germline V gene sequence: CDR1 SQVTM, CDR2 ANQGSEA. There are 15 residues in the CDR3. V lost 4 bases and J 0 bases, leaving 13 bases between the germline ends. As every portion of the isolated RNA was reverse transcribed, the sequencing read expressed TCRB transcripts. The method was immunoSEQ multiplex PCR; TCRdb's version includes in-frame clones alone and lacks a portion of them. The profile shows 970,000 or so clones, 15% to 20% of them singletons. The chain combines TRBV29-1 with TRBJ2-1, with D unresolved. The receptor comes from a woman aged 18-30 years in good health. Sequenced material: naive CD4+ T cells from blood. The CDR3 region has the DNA TGCAGCGTTGGGTTGGGGTTTAGCTCCTACAATGAGCAGTTCTTC. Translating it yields CSVGLGFSSYNEQFF.